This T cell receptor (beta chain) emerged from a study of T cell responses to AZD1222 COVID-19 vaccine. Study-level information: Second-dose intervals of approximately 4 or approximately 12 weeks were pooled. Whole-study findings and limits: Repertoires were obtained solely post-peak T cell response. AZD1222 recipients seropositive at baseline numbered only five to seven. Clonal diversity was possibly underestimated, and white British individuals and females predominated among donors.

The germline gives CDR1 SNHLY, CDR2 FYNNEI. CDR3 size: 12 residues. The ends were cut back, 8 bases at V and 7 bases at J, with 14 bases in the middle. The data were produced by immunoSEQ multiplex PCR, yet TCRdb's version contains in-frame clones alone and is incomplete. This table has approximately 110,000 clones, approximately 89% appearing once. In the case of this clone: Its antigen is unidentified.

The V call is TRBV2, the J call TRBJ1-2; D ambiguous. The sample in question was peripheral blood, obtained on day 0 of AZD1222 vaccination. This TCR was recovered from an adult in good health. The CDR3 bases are TGTGCCAGCCAGGACTGGCAGCGTGGCTACACCTTC. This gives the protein CASQDWQRGYTF.